Presented here are 10 T cell receptor beta chains from one specimen sequenced in a study of cytomegalovirus exposure and HLA in healthy donors. PCR used 60 Vbeta primers and 13 Jbeta primers. Using immunoSEQ multiplex PCR, the repertoire was profiled, and TCRdb retains in-frame clones only, with some absent. The data contain 170,000 or so clones, roughly 79% of them seen just once; the ten biggest clones take up around 3.2%. Sequencing was carried out using PBMCs. These receptors were collected from a woman between 45 and 65 years old in good health and CMV-seropositive.

This clone came up a few times. The chain combines TRBV11-3 with TRBJ2-3; the D is unclear. Trimming cost V 6 bases and J 0 bases, with 13 bases left between them. Germline CDR1 reads SGHNT; CDR2 reads YENEEA. This CDR3 is built from 15 residues. CDR3 bases: TGTGCCAGCAGTCAGATAGCCGCTAGCACAGATACGCAGTATTTT. Residues: CASSQIAASTDTQYF.

J is TRBJ1-3 and V is TRBV11-2; D is undetermined. V lost 1 base, J lost 3 bases, and 10 bases lay in between. This CDR3 has 15 residues. Germline CDR1 reads SGHAT; CDR2 reads FQNNGV. The CDR3 spells CASSLAGLGGNTIYF. For the CDR3, the DNA is TGTGCCAGCAGCTTAGCGGGATTGGGTGGAAACACCATATATTTT.

The CDR3 is CASSPRQETGNTIYF. As DNA, the CDR3 is TGTGCCAGCTCACCAAGACAGGAGACTGGAAACACCATATATTTT. The chain has TRBV18 and TRBJ1-3, with D possibly matching TRBD1 (6 bases). This CDR3 region has 15 residues. Germline lookup yields CDR1 KGHSH and CDR2 LQKENI. V dropped 2 bases and J dropped 2 bases, with 10 bases sitting between them.

V and J are TRBV6-5 and TRBJ2-2; D possibly corresponds to TRBD2 (6 bases). The ends were cut back, 6 bases at V and 4 bases at J, with 15 bases in the middle. Germline V gene sequence: CDR1 MNHEY, CDR2 SVGAGI. The CDR3 covers 15 residues. In DNA form, the CDR3 reads TGTGCCAGCAGCGGGGGTAGAGTCGCCACCGGGGAGCTGTTTTTT. Translated: CASSGGRVATGELFF.

This chain connects TRBV6-1 to TRBJ2-3; D remains ambiguous. This CDR3 has 14 amino acids. Germline CDR1 and CDR2: MNHNS and SASEGT. V was clipped by 5 bases and J by 0 bases, with 9 bases between them. The CDR3 DNA is TGTGCCAGCAGTCTCCGGGTTAGCACAGATACGCAGTATTTT. This sequence encodes CASSLRVSTDTQYF.

The count of this clone is one. The V gene is TRBV5-4, the J gene TRBJ2-5; 9 bases match TRBD1. The V and J ends lost 4 bases and 2 bases, in that order; junction bases with no gene match: 6. The CDR3 runs to 15 residues. Germline CDR1 SGHNT, CDR2 YYREEE (reference sequence). The CDR3 reads CASSPPGTGQETQYF. The DNA of the CDR3 is TGTGCCAGCAGCCCCCCCGGGACAGGGCAAGAGACCCAGTACTTC.

The chain carries TRBV5-1 and TRBJ2-5; D is uncertain. The CDR3 extends over 12 amino acids. Between the trimmed V and J ends, which lost 1 base and 5 bases, there was a span of 6 bases. CDR1 SGHRS and CDR2 YFSETQ come from the germline V gene. In DNA form, the CDR3 reads TGCGCCAGCAGCTTGCCCGGGGAGACCCAGTACTTC. The encoded protein is CASSLPGETQYF.

The chain employs TRBV23-1 and TRBJ2-1; D possibly corresponds to TRBD2 (6 bases). TRBV23-1 is an open reading frame, and its role is uncertain. The CDR3 contains 18 residues. V was pared by 4 bases and J by 0 bases, with 19 bases between. CDR3 in DNA: TGCGCCAGCAGTCTTCACTGGGACTCCCGTAGCTCCTACAATGAGCAGTTCTTC. It is translated as CASSLHWDSRSSYNEQFF.

This chain connects TRBV7-2 to TRBJ1-6; TRBD1 aligns across 8 bases. Germline V gene lookup returns CDR1 SGHTA and CDR2 FQGNSA. J gave up 8 bases and V 1 base, and 4 bases lay outside the gene matches. There are 15 residues in the CDR3. CDR3 residues: CASSLEGTGYSPLHF. The CDR3, as DNA: TGTGCCAGCAGCTTAGAGGGGACAGGTTATTCACCCCTCCACTTT. The complete variable domain, with remaining parts taken from reference TRBV7-2 and TRBJ1-6, reads GAGVSQSPSNKVTEKGKDVELRCDPISGHTALYWYRQSLGQGLEFLIYFQGNSAPDKSGLPSDRFSAERTGGSVSTLTIQRTQQEDSAVYLCASSLEGTGYSPLHFGNGTRLTVT.

The V call is TRBV18, the J call TRBJ1-1; D may be TRBD1 (6 bases). Germline values: CDR1 KGHSH, CDR2 LQKENI. The V end lost 3 bases, the J end lost 2 bases, and 13 bases lay between the germline ends. The CDR3 totals 15 residues. CDR3 nucleotides: TGTGCCAGCTCACCCGACTTAGGGGGAAACACTGAAGCTTTCTTT. Translated, it gives CASSPDLGGNTEAFF.